This T cell receptor beta chain was documented in a study of cytomegalovirus exposure and HLA in healthy donors. Germline loops: CDR1 SEHNR, CDR2 FQNEAQ (reference sequence). V dropped 5 bases and J dropped 3 bases, with 13 bases sitting between them. The CDR3 consists of 14 residues. PCR used 60 Vbeta primers and 13 Jbeta primers. Some clones are missing from TCRdb's copy, which holds only in-frame ones; the method was immunoSEQ multiplex PCR. The table lists around 300,000 clones, around 90% of them singletons, with approximately 2.2% in the top ten. The TCR was taken from a woman aged 18-35 years in good health and CMV-seronegative. The sample taken for sequencing was PBMCs. V gene TRBV7-9 combines with J gene TRBJ1-2; D is possibly TRBD1 (6 bases). CDR3 nucleotide sequence: TGTGCCAGCAGCCCAGGGGAATTAGACTATGGCTACACCTTC. Translation gives CASSPGELDYGYTF.